The present T cell receptor beta chain was sequenced within a study of blood T cells in healthy people across ages. Across the study: Roughly one uniquely barcoded beta molecule per two T cells was captured. Study outcomes and limitations: Both naive CD4+ cell counts and diversity were greater in long-lived donors than in aged donors. CMV infection status of these donors was not known.

With 1 base clipped from V and 7 bases from J, the junction kept 16 bases outside the gene matches. The CDR3 consists of 18 residues. Germline V lookup: CDR1 MNHEY, CDR2 SVGAGI. This clonotype was picked up many times. Its antigen is undetermined. Together with a sample-barcoded 5' primer, a J-beta primer mix was included in a second PCR lasting about 7 to 12 cycles. TCRdb re-called the 5' RACE reads through MiXCR, storing one row per CDR3 protein. There are about 700,000 distinct CDR3 sequences in the sample; about a third occur only once, and approximately 15% lies in the top ten. The gene calls are TRBV6-5 and TRBJ2-1; 7 bases agree with TRBD1. The TCR was taken from a woman of 80 years or more in good health. The specimen sequenced was blood. The CDR3 here is CASSYFQTQGWKENEQFF. Here the CDR3 DNA reads TGTGCCAGCAGTTACTTCCAGACACAGGGGTGGAAGGAAAATGAGCAGTTCTTC.